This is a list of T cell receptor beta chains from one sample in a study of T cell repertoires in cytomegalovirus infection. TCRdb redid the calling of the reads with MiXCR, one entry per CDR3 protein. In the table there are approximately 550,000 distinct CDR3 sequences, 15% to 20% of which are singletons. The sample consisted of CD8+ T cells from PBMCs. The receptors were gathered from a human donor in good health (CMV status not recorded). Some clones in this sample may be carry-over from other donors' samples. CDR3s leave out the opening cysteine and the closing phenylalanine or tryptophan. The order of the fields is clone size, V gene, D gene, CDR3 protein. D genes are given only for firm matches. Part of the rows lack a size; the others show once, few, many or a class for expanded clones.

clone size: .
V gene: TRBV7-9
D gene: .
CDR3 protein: ASGLAALYEQY

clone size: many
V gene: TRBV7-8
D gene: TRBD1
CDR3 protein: ASSLGRQGIRYGYT

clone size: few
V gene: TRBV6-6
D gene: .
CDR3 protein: ASSYPDRAGTDTQY

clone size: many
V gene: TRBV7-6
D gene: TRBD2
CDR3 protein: ASSFGLAESSYNEQF

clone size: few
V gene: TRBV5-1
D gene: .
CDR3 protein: ASSLDGAGAYNEQF

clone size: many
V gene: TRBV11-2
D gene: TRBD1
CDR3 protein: ASSQQGDETQY

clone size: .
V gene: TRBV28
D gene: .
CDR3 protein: ASSHRTDSNQPQH

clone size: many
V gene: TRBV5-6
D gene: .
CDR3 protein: ASSLGTVRSSYEQY

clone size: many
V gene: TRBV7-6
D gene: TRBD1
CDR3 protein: ASSYSRGFRNTGELF

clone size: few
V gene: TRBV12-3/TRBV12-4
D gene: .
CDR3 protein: ASTPGGAYEQY

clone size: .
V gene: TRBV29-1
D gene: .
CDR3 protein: SVPLGEGGYT

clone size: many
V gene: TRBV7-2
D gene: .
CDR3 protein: ASSLGRTTAPLEQY

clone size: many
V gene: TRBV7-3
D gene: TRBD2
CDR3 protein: ASSLSGTSVTDTQY

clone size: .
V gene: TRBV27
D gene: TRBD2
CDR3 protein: ASSGGLAGVDGELF

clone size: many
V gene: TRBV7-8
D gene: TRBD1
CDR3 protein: ASSLAGTGARETQY